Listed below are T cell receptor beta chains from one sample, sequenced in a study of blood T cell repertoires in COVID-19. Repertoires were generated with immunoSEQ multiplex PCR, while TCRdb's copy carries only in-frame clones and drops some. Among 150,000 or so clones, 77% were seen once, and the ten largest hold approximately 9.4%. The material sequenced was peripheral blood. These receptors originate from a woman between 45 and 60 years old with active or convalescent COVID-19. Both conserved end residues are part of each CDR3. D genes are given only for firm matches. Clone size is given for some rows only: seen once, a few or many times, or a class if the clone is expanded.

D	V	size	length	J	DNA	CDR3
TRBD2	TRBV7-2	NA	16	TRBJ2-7	TGTGCCAGCAGCTTCACGAGCGGGGGGGCTCGGAACGAGCAGTACTTC	CASSFTSGGARNEQYF
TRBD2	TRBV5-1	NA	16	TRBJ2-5	TGCGCCAGCAGCAGGAGATTACTAGCGGAACAAGAGACCCAGTACTTC	CASSRRLLAEQETQYF
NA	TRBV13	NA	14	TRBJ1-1	TGTGCCAGCAGCCCCCTTCAGGGATTGACTGAAGCTTTCTTT	CASSPLQGLTEAFF
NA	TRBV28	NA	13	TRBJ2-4	TGTGCCAGCAGTCCTACAGGGATAAACATTCAGTACTTC	CASSPTGINIQYF
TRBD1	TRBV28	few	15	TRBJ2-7	TGTGCCAGCAGTCCCCAACAGGGGGGAGTCTACGAGCAGTACTTC	CASSPQQGGVYEQYF
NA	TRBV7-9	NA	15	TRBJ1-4	TGTGCCAGCAGCTCCCGGGACTTACTTAATGAAAAACTGTTTTTT	CASSSRDLLNEKLFF
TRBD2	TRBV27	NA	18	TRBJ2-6	TGTGCCAGCAGTCCGAGACTAGCGGGGGGGCGAGGGGCCAACGTCCTGACTTTC	CASSPRLAGGRGANVLTF
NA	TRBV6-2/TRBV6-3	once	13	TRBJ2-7	TGTGCCAGCAGTTATTCCGGGATCTACGAGCAGTACTTC	CASSYSGIYEQYF
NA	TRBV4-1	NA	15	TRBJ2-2	TGCGCCAGCAGCCAAGAGGCGGTTAACACCGGGGAGCTGTTTTTT	CASSQEAVNTGELFF
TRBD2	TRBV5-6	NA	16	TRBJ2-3	TGTGCCAGCAGCTTGACGGCTAGCGGGAGCACAGATACGCAGTATTTT	CASSLTASGSTDTQYF
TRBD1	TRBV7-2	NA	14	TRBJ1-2	TGTGCCAGCAGCCACATCGACAGGGACTATGGCTACACCTTC	CASSHIDRDYGYTF
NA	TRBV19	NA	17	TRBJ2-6	TGTGCCAGTAGGCGGGGACAGACTCACTCTGGGGCCAACGTCCTGACTTTC	CASRRGQTHSGANVLTF
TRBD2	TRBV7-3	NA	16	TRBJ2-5	TGTGCCAGCAGCCCCCAGCCGGGACTAGAGTCGGAGACCCAGTACTTC	CASSPQPGLESETQYF
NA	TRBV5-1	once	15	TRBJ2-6	TGCGCCAGCAGCACACAGCCTTCTGGGGCCAACGTCCTGACTTTC	CASSTQPSGANVLTF
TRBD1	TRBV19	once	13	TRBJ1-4	TGTGCCAGTCGCAAGGACAGGGATGAAAAACTGTTTTTT	CASRKDRDEKLFF
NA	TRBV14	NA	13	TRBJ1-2	TGTGCCAGCAGCACCCAGAGGGGGTACGGCTACACCTTC	CASSTQRGYGYTF
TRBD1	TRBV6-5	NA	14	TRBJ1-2	TGTGCCAGCAGTTACGGACAGGGGTGGAATGGCTACACCTTC	CASSYGQGWNGYTF
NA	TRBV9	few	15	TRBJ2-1	TGTGCCAGCAGCGTACGGGGTGTCTCCTACAATGAGCAGTTCTTC	CASSVRGVSYNEQFF
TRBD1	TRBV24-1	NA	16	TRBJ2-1	TGTGCCACCAGTGAGGGGGGACAGGGGATCTACAATGAGCAGTTCTTC	CATSEGGQGIYNEQFF
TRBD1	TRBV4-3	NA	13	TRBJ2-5	TGCGCCAGCAGCCAAGAACAGGGGGAGACCCAGTACTTC	CASSQEQGETQYF
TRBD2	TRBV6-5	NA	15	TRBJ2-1	TGTGCCAGCAGAAGACTAGCGGGCGATTACAATGAGCAGTTCTTC	CASRRLAGDYNEQFF
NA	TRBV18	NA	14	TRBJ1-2	TGTGCCAGCTCAGCTGAGTCAGGGCTCTATGGCTACACCTTC	CASSAESGLYGYTF
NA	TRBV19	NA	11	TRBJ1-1	TGTGCCAGTAGTTTCATGGCAGAAGCTTTCTTT	CASSFMAEAFF
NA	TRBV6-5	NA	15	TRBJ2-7	TGTGCCAGCAGTTACACATGGACAGACTCCTACGAGCAGTACTTC	CASSYTWTDSYEQYF
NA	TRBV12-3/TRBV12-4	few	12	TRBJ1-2	TGTGCCAGCAGTTTCGGGGACAACGGCTACACCTTC	CASSFGDNGYTF
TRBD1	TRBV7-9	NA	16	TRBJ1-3	TGTGCCAGCAGCCCCTGGACAGGGAAGGATGGAAACACCATATATTTT	CASSPWTGKDGNTIYF
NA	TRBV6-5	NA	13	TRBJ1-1	TGTGCCAGCAGTTACAGGGGTGCGGCTGAAGCTTTCTTT	CASSYRGAAEAFF
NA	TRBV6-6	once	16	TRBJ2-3	TGTGCCAGCAGTACCCCTCCGGGACTTCGCACAGATACGCAGTATTTT	CASSTPPGLRTDTQYF
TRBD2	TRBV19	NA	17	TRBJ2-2	TGTGCCAGTAGTCCCCTGGGACTAGCGTACGACACCGGGGAGCTGTTTTTT	CASSPLGLAYDTGELFF
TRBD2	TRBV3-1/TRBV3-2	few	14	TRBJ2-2	TGTGCCAGCAGCTTCGGACTAGCGTCCGGGGAGCTGTTTTTT	CASSFGLASGELFF
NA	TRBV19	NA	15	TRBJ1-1	TGTGCCAGTAGCCTAGCTGGGACATTGAACACTGAAGCTTTCTTT	CASSLAGTLNTEAFF
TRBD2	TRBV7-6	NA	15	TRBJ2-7	TGTGCCAGCACGGGCCTAGCGGGGGATTCGGTCGAGCAGTACTTC	CASTGLAGDSVEQYF
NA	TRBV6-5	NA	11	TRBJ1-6	TGTGCCAGCAGTTCGACAGGACCCCTCCACTTT	CASSSTGPLHF
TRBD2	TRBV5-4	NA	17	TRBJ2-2	TGTGCCAGCAGCACCGGGACTAGCGGGAGGGTCACCGGGGAGCTGTTTTTT	CASSTGTSGRVTGELFF
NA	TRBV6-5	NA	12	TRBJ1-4	TGTGCCAGCGGGGAGGGGGAAGAAAAACTGTTTTTT	CASGEGEEKLFF
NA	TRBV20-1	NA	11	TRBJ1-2	TGCAGTGCTAGGAAAGGGGGAGGCTACACCTTC	CSARKGGGYTF
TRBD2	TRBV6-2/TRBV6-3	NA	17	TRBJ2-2	TGTGCCAGCAGTTACTCTGGAGGCGGGGGTGGCACCGGGGAGCTGTTTTTT	CASSYSGGGGGTGELFF
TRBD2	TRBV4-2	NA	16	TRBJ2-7	TGTGCCAGCAGCCGCGGACTAGCGGGGTCGCCCTACGAGCAGTACTTC	CASSRGLAGSPYEQYF
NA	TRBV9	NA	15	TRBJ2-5	TGTGCCAGCAGCGTAGGGAGGGGATGGATAGAGACCCAGTACTTC	CASSVGRGWIETQYF
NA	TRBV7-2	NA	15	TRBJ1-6	TGTGCCAGCAGCTTAGGGGTAGGGAGTAATTCACCCCTCCACTTT	CASSLGVGSNSPLHF
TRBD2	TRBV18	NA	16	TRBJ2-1	TGTGCCAGCTCAACTCGTGTGACGGCCGGGGGGGATGAGCAGTTCTTC	CASSTRVTAGGDEQFF
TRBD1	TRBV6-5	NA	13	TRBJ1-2	TGTGCCAGCAGTAGACAGGGGTTCTATGGCTACACCTTC	CASSRQGFYGYTF
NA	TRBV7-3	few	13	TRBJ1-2	TGTGCCAGCAGCCTAGGGGCTAACTATGGCTACACCTTC	CASSLGANYGYTF
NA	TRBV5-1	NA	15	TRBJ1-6	TGCGCCAGCAGCTTGGGGCAGGTCCCGAATTCACCCCTCCACTTT	CASSLGQVPNSPLHF
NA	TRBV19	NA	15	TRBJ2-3	TGTGCCAGTAGTATAGGAGAACAGAACACAGATACGCAGTATTTT	CASSIGEQNTDTQYF
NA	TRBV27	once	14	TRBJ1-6	TGTGCCAGCAGTTTTCGGGGTGGCAATTCACCCCTCCACTTT	CASSFRGGNSPLHF
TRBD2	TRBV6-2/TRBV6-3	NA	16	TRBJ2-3	TGTGCCAGCAGTTACGGGCTAGCGGGTGGGCCAGATACGCAGTATTTT	CASSYGLAGGPDTQYF
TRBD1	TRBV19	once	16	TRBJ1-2	TGTGCCAGTAGTCCCCCTGCGGGACAGCGAGGTTATGGCTACACCTTC	CASSPPAGQRGYGYTF
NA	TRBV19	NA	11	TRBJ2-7	TGTGCCAGTAGTAACTTATACGAGCAGTACTTC	CASSNLYEQYF
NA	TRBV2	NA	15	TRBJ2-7	TGTGCCAGCAACCAACAGGGAAAAAGCTCCTACGAGCAGTACTTC	CASNQQGKSSYEQYF
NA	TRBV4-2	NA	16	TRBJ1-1	TGTGCCAGCAGCCCTCGAACGGGCAGGGGAAGGACTGAAGCTTTCTTT	CASSPRTGRGRTEAFF
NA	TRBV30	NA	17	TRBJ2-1	TGTGCCTGGAGTCGGTCTCTCGGAGGGAGCTCCTACAATGAGCAGTTCTTC	CAWSRSLGGSSYNEQFF
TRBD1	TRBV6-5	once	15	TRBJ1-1	TGTGCCAGCAGTTCGACAGGGAGCCTATTCACTGAAGCTTTCTTT	CASSSTGSLFTEAFF
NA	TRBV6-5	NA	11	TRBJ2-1	TGTGCCAGCAACCGGGGGAATGAGCAGTTCTTC	CASNRGNEQFF
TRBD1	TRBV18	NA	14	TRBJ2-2	TGTGCCAGCTCACCAACAGGGGCCACCGGGGAGCTGTTTTTT	CASSPTGATGELFF